This TCR beta chain was observed in a study of OX40 agonist ivuxolimab in advanced cancers. Study context: Head and neck, renal cell, melanoma or hepatocellular carcinoma were the cancers that dose-escalation patients had.

Study results and caveats: Not determined was the antigen specificity of the expanded peripheral T cells.

Comment on this clone: Its antigen is unknown.

Samples of blood were obtained at baseline, on cycle 4 day 1, and on cycle 7 day 1. Trimming took 0 bases from V and 4 from J, leaving 13 bases between them. The CDR3 is 16 residues long. In germline, CDR1 is MNHEY, CDR2 SVGAGI. The repertoire was sequenced with immunoSEQ multiplex PCR; TCRdb's copy has only in-frame clones and lacks some. The table lists more than 65,000 clones, roughly 85% of them singletons. The sequencing used CD4+ or CD8+ T cells sorted from blood, collected in a trial of the OX40 agonist ivuxolimab. V gene TRBV6-5 combines with J gene TRBJ1-3; D is undetermined. The sequence was collected from an adult with an advanced solid tumor such as melanoma, head and neck, liver or kidney cancer. CDR3 region: CASSYSSDQFGNTIYF. CDR3 nucleotides: TGTGCCAGCAGTTACTCATCGGACCAGTTCGGAAACACCATATATTTT.